This TCR beta chain was sequenced in a study of shared clonotypes between healthy human individuals. Study-wide findings and caveats: Only blood samples were collected, and tissue repertoires likely differ. Limited genetic and exposure-history diversity came from having few donors. Among donors, sharing of clonotypes was expected to be affected by sequencing depth.

Clones were sequenced by immunoSEQ multiplex PCR, and TCRdb holds only the in-frame ones, with some missing. The repertoire holds 300,000 or so clones, with about 74% as singletons. With V trimmed by 8 bases and J by 0 bases, 14 bases remained unmatched. This CDR3 region has 19 residues. Germline V gene lookup returns CDR1 MDHEN and CDR2 SYDVKM. This clone has just one count. The antigen is not known. This chain connects TRBV28 to TRBJ2-1, with TRBD2 identical over 12 bases. The sequence derives from a man aged 25-40 years in good health. Sequenced input: memory CD4+ T cells sorted from blood. Subset of the sample: CD45RA-negative fraction. In DNA, the CDR3 is TGTGCCAGCCCACCTGGACTAGCGGGATACCCAAACTCCTACAATGAGCAGTTCTTC. As protein: CASPPGLAGYPNSYNEQFF.